The clone carrying this TCR beta chain was seen at least ten times. The target antigen is unknown. This sample is drawn from a study of T cells after yellow fever vaccination. CDR1 MDHEN and CDR2 SYDVKM come from the germline V gene. V shed 8 bases and J shed 3 bases, with 19 bases lying between them. The CDR3 extends over 15 amino acids. TCRdb reprocessed the 5' RACE reads with MiXCR, giving one entry per CDR3 protein. The table includes 300,000 or so distinct CDR3 sequences, around 7% detected once. Findings and caveats of the study: Contamination by abundant bulk-population clonotypes could be present in FACS-sorted repertoires.

The source is a man between 18 and 29 years old who received the YFV17D yellow fever vaccine. This material consisted of PBMCs, taken about 49 days after the first yellow fever vaccination. The chain carries TRBV28 and TRBJ1-1, with TRBD1 as a possible D gene (5 bases). The CDR3 sequence is CASLPAGRWDTEAFF. In DNA, the CDR3 is TGTGCCAGCCTCCCCGCAGGGAGGTGGGACACTGAAGCTTTCTTT.